Listed below are T cell receptor beta chains from one sample, sequenced in a study of CD8+CD57+ T cells in acquired aplastic anemia. TCRdb processed the reads anew with MiXCR; each CDR3 protein has one entry. The data hold roughly 500,000 distinct CDR3 sequences, with over 25% observed a single time. Sequenced material: sorted CD4+, CD8+, or CD8+CD57+ T cells (not recorded which) from PBMCs. These receptors were collected from a human donor with aplastic anemia. Each CDR3 is given with its conserved first and last residue. D genes are given only for firm matches. Clone size is given for some rows only: seen once, a few or many times, or a class if the clone is expanded.

D: NA; size: many; J: TRBJ1-5; V: TRBV14; DNA: TGTGCCAGCAGCCAAGTGGGGCGCGCTCAGCCCCAGCATTTT; CDR3: CASSQVGRAQPQHF
D: TRBD2; size: many; J: TRBJ2-1; V: TRBV9; DNA: TGTGCCAGCAGCCACCTTAGCGGGAGGGCGCAGTTCTTC; CDR3: CASSHLSGRAQFF
D: NA; size: NA; J: TRBJ1-2; V: TRBV10-3; DNA: TGTGCCACATCCTCTAAGGGGGGATATGGCTACACCTTC; CDR3: CATSSKGGYGYTF
D: TRBD2; size: once; J: TRBJ2-3; V: TRBV3-1; DNA: TGTGCCAGCAGCCAAGATGTCGGCGGGGGGAGTCGGACAGATACGCAGTATTTT; CDR3: CASSQDVGGGSRTDTQYF
D: NA; size: many; J: TRBJ2-7; V: TRBV15; DNA: TGTGCCACCAGCAGAGACAGGGGATACGAGCAGTACTTC; CDR3: CATSRDRGYEQYF
D: TRBD1; size: NA; J: TRBJ1-5; V: TRBV20-1; DNA: TGCAGTGCGCAATTGGGACAGGGGGAAAATCAGCCCCAGCATTTT; CDR3: CSAQLGQGENQPQHF
D: TRBD2; size: many; J: TRBJ2-7; V: TRBV29-1; DNA: TGCAGCGTTGAACTAGCGGGGATCTACGAGCAGTACTTC; CDR3: CSVELAGIYEQYF
D: NA; size: many; J: TRBJ1-1; V: TRBV2; DNA: TGTGCCAGCAGGGGTAGTGAGACAGGCGACACTGAAGCTTTCTTT; CDR3: CASRGSETGDTEAFF
D: NA; size: many; J: TRBJ2-1; V: TRBV19; DNA: TGTGCCAGTAGTACCCAGGACACCTACAATGAGCAGTTCTTC; CDR3: CASSTQDTYNEQFF
D: TRBD1; size: many; J: TRBJ1-2; V: TRBV15; DNA: TGTGCCACCAGCAGGGGACGACAGGGAAGTCCCTATGGCTACACCTTC; CDR3: CATSRGRQGSPYGYTF